The 15 T cell receptor beta chains below all came from one sample that was sequenced in a study of T cells after somatic rescue of genetic block. The table came from immunoSEQ multiplex PCR; TCRdb's copy has only in-frame clones and leaves some out. In the table there are 60,000 to 75,000 clones, about 91% of which are singletons. Material for sequencing was peripheral blood mononuclear cells (PBMCs). These receptors were taken from a man aged 35-49 years.

The chain has TRBV27 and TRBJ2-1; possibly TRBD2 for D (6 bases). The germline gives CDR1 MNHEY, CDR2 SMNVEV (reference sequence). The length of the CDR3 is 15 residues. The ends were cut back, 3 bases at V and 3 bases at J, with 12 bases in the middle. DNA of the CDR3: TGTGCCAGCAGTTTTCGTGCGGGAAACTACAATGAGCAGTTCTTC. Protein product: CASSFRAGNYNEQFF.

J is TRBJ2-7 and V is TRBV27; possible D gene TRBD1, 5 bases. CDR3 size: 13 residues. Germline CDR1 and CDR2: MNHEY and SMNVEV (reference sequence). With 3 bases removed from V and 2 bases from J, the gap between germline ends came to 8 bases. The CDR3 sequence: CASSFGRAYEQYF. The CDR3 DNA reads TGTGCCAGCAGTTTTGGCAGGGCCTACGAGCAGTACTTC.

The chain couples TRBV28 to TRBJ2-7; D not certain. There are 12 residues in the CDR3. Germline V gene sequence: CDR1 MDHEN, CDR2 SYDVKM. With 6 bases removed from V and 4 bases from J, the gap between germline ends came to 10 bases. The CDR3 DNA reads as TGTGCCAGCAGCCGAAACTTGTACGAGCAGTACTTC. Its translation: CASSRNLYEQYF. Supplemented by reference TRBV28 and TRBJ2-7, the full variable domain reads DVKVTQSSRYLVKRTGEKVFLECVQDMDHENMFWYRQDPGLGLRLIYFSYDVKMKEKGDIPEGYSVSREKKERFSLILESASTNQTSMYLCASSRNLYEQYFGPGTRLTVT.

This chain uses TRBV5-1 with TRBJ1-4, with a weak D call TRBD1 (6 bases). The CDR3 length is 14 residues. Germline V gene lookup returns CDR1 SGHRS and CDR2 YFSETQ. Between the trimmed V and J ends, which lost 4 bases and 6 bases, there was a span of 13 bases. CDR3 bases: TGCGCCAGCAGCCCTGCCAGGGGAGATGAAAAACTGTTTTTT. Translated: CASSPARGDEKLFF.

V gene TRBV6-5 combines with J gene TRBJ1-2, with 9 bases lining up with TRBD1. Losses at the gene ends were 7 bases for V and 3 bases for J; bases not matched to a gene: 9. CDR3 length: 15 amino acids. Germline V gene lookup returns CDR1 MNHEY and CDR2 SVGAGI. CDR3 protein: CASKRGQGTYYGYTF. CDR3 DNA: TGTGCCAGCAAAAGGGGACAGGGAACCTACTATGGCTACACCTTC.

The rearrangement links TRBV10-3 to TRBJ2-2; no clear D. The V and J ends lost 10 bases and 8 bases respectively, with 11 bases between them. The CDR3 spans 11 residues. CDR1 and CDR2 from the germline V gene are ENHRY and SYGVKD. CDR3 protein: CATAGEGELFF. As DNA, the CDR3 is TGTGCCACGGCTGGGGAAGGGGAGCTGTTTTTT.

V and J are TRBV11-2 and TRBJ1-2; tentatively, D is TRBD1 (5 bases). CDR3 length: 15 residues. CDR1 is SGHAT, CDR2 FQNNGV, per germline. V shed 1 base and J shed 2 bases, with 11 bases lying between them. The CDR3: CASSLVGTPNYGYTF. In nucleotides, the CDR3 is TGTGCCAGCAGCTTAGTTGGGACTCCGAACTATGGCTACACCTTC.

The chain has TRBV5-5 and TRBJ2-7; D might be TRBD2 (5 bases). Between the trimmed V and J ends, which lost 2 bases and 3 bases, there was a span of 24 bases. The CDR3 spans 18 residues. Per the germline V gene, CDR1 is SGHKS and CDR2 is YYEKEE (reference sequence). The CDR3 nucleotides read TGTGCCAGCAGCTTCGGGATTCTTATGCCGGGATCCATCTACGAGCAGTACTTC. As protein: CASSFGILMPGSIYEQYF.

This rearrangement joins TRBV5-8 to TRBJ2-1; 8 positions match TRBD2. CDR1 and CDR2 (germline): SGHTS, YDEGEE. The CDR3 is 15 amino acids. The junction had 4 bases not matched to a gene; V was cut back by 5 bases and J by 0 bases. CDR3 sequence reads: CASSPGLASYNEQFF. The DNA of the CDR3 is TGTGCCAGCAGTCCCGGACTAGCCTCCTACAATGAGCAGTTCTTC.

This sequence joins TRBV18 and TRBJ2-3; D is unclear. The V end was cut by 2 bases, the J end by 3 bases, with 9 bases between. The CDR3 sequence is 14 residues long. Germline V gene lookup returns CDR1 KGHSH and CDR2 LQKENI. Here the CDR3 reads CASSPKRITDTQYF. The CDR3 DNA reads as TGTGCCAGCTCACCAAAGAGAATTACAGATACGCAGTATTTT.

The chain employs TRBV6-6 and TRBJ2-1; maybe TRBD1 (5 bases). CDR1 is MNHNY and CDR2 is SVGAGI in the germline V gene (reference sequence). The CDR3 covers 14 residues. Trimming removed 2 bases at V and 2 bases at J, with 7 bases between. CDR3 in DNA: TGTGCCAGCAGTTACAGGGGAACCTACAATGAGCAGTTCTTC. Amino acids: CASSYRGTYNEQFF.

This chain uses TRBV28 with TRBJ2-1; D is perhaps TRBD2 (6 bases). Trimming cost V 2 bases and J 6 bases, with 8 bases left between them. This CDR3 is built from 13 residues. CDR1 is MDHEN, CDR2 SYDVKM, per germline. The CDR3 DNA is TGTGCCAGCAGTTTAGGGACTTTCAATGAGCAGTTCTTC. As protein: CASSLGTFNEQFF.

The chain couples TRBV7-9 to TRBJ1-2; TRBD1 aligns across 10 bases. Germline trimming cut 6 bases from V and 4 bases from J; bases unmatched to any gene: 8. The CDR3 loop spans 15 amino acids. From germline, CDR1 is SEHNR and CDR2 FQNEAQ (reference sequence). For the CDR3, the DNA is TGTGCCAGCAGGGGTGGACAGGGGGTTAGCTATGGCTACACCTTC. Its protein product is CASRGGQGVSYGYTF. Full variable domain (rest looked up from reference TRBV7-9 and TRBJ1-2): DTGVSQNPRHKITKRGQNVTFRCDPISEHNRLYWYRQTLGQGPEFLTYFQNEAQLEKSRLLSDRFSAERPKGSFSTLEIQRTEQGDSAMYLCASRGGQGVSYGYTFGSGTRLTVV.

This chain links TRBV5-1 with TRBJ2-3, with 12 bases that match TRBD2. Germline V CDR1 and CDR2: SGHRS, YFSETQ. The CDR3 covers 16 residues. The V and J ends lost 2 bases and 5 bases, in that order; junction bases with no gene match: 6. The CDR3 nucleotides read TGCGCCAGCAGCTTACCGACTAGCGGGGGTGTAGATACGCAGTATTTT. Translation: CASSLPTSGGVDTQYF.

This chain connects TRBV19 to TRBJ1-2; 11 bases line up with TRBD1. The CDR3 has 17 amino acids. The V gene end was trimmed by 4 bases and the J gene end by 6 bases; junction bases not matched to a gene: 13. CDR1 is LNHDA, CDR2 SQIVND, per germline (reference sequence). CDR3 residues: CASSTPGQGAYGDGYTF. The CDR3 coding sequence is TGTGCCAGTAGTACGCCAGGACAGGGGGCGTATGGCGATGGCTACACCTTC.